A few counts support the clone carrying this TCR beta chain. What it binds is not known. The sample carries other DNA sequences with the same CDR3. This sample stems from a study of cytomegalovirus exposure and HLA in healthy donors. Overall study context: Early released data comprised tens of millions of unique TCRs from HLA-typed donors.

A multiplex PCR was run with 60 Vbeta primers and 13 Jbeta primers. Here immunoSEQ multiplex PCR was the method, and the copy in TCRdb shows in-frame clones only, minus some. Of more than 200,000 clones in the sample, just under 70% are singletons; the top ten hold about 2.8%. Findings and caveats of the study: An observed cluster of highly shared sequence variants was recorded as a likely sequencing artifact.

Donors sampled were nominally healthy, though unrecorded immune exposures were likely. Sequenced input: PBMCs. This clonotype was sampled from a man in his forties or fifties in good health and CMV-seropositive.

CDR3 sequence reads: CASSLAGDQPQHF. Here the CDR3 DNA reads TGCGCCAGCAGCTTGGCGGGGGATCAGCCCCAGCATTTT. V is TRBV5-1 and J is TRBJ1-5; the D gene is possibly TRBD1 (5 bases). Germline CDR1 SGHRS, CDR2 YFSETQ. CDR3 length: 13 residues. V lost 0 bases to trimming and J lost 5 bases, with 6 bases between them.